The entry below describes one T cell receptor beta chain. Germline V lookup: CDR1 SGDLS, CDR2 YYNGEE. Deletions cut 3 bases from V and 3 bases from J, with 13 bases between. The CDR3 has 15 amino acids. This entry comes from a study of blood T cell repertoires in COVID-19. Per the study methods: For nucleated cells, counts were estimated from reference gene primer amplification. The table came from immunoSEQ multiplex PCR; TCRdb's copy has only in-frame clones and leaves some out. D and trimming were read from the DNA, whereas the V and J calls and clone size are those reported in that table. The sample shows about 100,000 clones, roughly 79% of them seen only once.

This sequence originates from a man aged 65-85 years with active or convalescent COVID-19. The chain couples TRBV9 to TRBJ1-3; D is uncertain. The sample comprised peripheral blood. This chain's CDR3 is CASSAEPSVGNTIYF. DNA for the CDR3: TGTGCCAGCAGCGCCGAGCCATCCGTTGGAAACACCATATATTTT.